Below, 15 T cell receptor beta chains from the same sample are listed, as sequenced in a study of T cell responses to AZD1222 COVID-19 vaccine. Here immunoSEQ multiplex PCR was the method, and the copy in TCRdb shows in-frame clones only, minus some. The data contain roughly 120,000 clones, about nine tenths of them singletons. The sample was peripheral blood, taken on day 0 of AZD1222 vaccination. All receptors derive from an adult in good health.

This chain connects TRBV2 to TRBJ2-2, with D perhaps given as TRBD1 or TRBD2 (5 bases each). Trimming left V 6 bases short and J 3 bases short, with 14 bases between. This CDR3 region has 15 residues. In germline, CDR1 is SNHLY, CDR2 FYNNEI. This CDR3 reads CASRKRGLDTGELFF. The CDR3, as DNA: TGTGCCAGCAGAAAGAGGGGCCTAGACACCGGGGAGCTGTTTTTT.

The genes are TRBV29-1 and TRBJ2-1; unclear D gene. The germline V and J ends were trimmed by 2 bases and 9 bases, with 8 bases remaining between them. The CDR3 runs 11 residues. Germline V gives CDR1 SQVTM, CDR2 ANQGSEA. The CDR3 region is CSVEISGEQFF. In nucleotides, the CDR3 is TGCAGCGTTGAAATTTCCGGTGAGCAGTTCTTC.

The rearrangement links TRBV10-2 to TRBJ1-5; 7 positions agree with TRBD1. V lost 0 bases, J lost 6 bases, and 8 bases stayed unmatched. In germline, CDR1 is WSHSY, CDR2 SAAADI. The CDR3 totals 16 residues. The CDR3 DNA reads TGCGCCAGCAGTGAGTCAAGGGGACAGAGGGGTCAGCCCCAGCATTTT. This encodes CASSESRGQRGQPQHF.

In DNA, the CDR3 is TGTGCCAGTAGTATAGGTTCGGACAGGAACACTGAAGCTTTCTTT. It specifies CASSIGSDRNTEAFF. This sequence joins TRBV19 and TRBJ1-1; possibly TRBD1 for D (6 bases). The CDR3 loop spans 15 amino acids. The V gene lost 1 base and the J gene lost 1 base, with 10 bases spanning the gap. Germline-derived CDR1 and CDR2 are LNHDA and SQIVND (reference sequence).

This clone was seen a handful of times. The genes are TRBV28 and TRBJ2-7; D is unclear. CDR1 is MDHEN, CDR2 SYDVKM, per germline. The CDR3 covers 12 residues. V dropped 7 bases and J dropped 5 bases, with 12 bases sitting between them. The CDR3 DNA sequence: TGTGCCAGCAACACCGACACCCACGAGCAGTACTTC. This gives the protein CASNTDTHEQYF.

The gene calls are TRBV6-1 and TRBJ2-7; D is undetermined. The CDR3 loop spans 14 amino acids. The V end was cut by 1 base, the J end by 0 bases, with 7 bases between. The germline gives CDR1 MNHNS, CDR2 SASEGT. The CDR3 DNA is TGTGCCAGCAGTGAAGAACCGCGCTCCTACGAGCAGTACTTC. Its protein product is CASSEEPRSYEQYF.

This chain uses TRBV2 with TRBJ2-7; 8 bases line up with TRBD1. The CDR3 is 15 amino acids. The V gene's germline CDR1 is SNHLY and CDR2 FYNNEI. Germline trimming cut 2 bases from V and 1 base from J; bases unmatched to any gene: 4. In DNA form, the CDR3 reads TGTGCCAGCAGTGAAAGGCAGGGGGCATCCTACGAGCAGTACTTC. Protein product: CASSERQGASYEQYF. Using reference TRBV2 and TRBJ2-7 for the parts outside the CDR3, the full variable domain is EPEVTQTPSHQVTQMGQEVILRCVPISNHLYFYWYRQILGQKVEFLVSFYNNEISEKSEIFDDQFSVERPDGSNFTLKIRSTKLEDSAMYFCASSERQGASYEQYFGPGTRLTVT.

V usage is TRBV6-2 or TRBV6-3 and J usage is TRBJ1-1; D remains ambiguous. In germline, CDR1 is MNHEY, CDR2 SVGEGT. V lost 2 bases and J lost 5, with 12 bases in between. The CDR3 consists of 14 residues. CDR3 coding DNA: TGTGCCAGCAGTTACAGTGCGGGCGCGACTGAAGCTTTCTTT. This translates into CASSYSAGATEAFF.

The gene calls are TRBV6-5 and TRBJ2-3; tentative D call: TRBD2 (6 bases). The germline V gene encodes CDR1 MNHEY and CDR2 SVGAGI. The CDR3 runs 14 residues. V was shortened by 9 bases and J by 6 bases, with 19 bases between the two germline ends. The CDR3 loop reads CASKLGLQTDTQYF. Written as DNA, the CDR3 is TGTGCCAGTAAACTGGGACTGCAGACTGATACGCAGTATTTT.

CDR3 residues: CASSLVLAGPNEQFF. The CDR3 DNA reads TGTGCCAGCAGCTTGGTACTAGCGGGTCCCAATGAGCAGTTCTTC. The chain joins TRBV7-8 to TRBJ2-1, with 9 bases lining up with TRBD2. Trimming removed 3 bases from V and 6 bases from J; junction bases left unmatched: 6. CDR3 length: 15 residues. The germline V gene has CDR1 SGHVS and CDR2 FQNEAQ.

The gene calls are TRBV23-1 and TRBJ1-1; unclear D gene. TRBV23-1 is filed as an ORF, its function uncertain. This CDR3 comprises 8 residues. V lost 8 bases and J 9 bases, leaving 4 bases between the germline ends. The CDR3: CASLKAFF. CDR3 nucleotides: TGCGCCAGCCTAAAAGCTTTCTTT.

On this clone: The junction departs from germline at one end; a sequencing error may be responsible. In DNA, the CDR3 is TGCGCCAGCAGCCCCGCAGGGGGCGCGCCCCGCGTATTT. Its protein is CASSPAGGAPRVF. The J gene is TRBJ1-1, the V gene TRBV5-1; 8 positions match TRBD1. From germline, CDR1 is SGHRS and CDR2 YFSETQ. This CDR3 has 13 residues.

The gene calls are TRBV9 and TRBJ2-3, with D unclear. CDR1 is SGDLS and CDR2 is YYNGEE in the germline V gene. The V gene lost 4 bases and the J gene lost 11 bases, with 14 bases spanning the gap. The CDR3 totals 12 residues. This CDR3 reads CASSTPPRGQYF. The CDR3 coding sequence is TGTGCCAGCAGCACTCCTCCCCGCGGGCAGTATTTT. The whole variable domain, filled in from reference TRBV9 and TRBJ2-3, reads DSGVTQTPKHLITATGQRVTLRCSPRSGDLSVYWYQQSLDQGLQFLIQYYNGEERAKGNILERFSAQQFPDLHSELNLSSLELGDSALYFCASSTPPRGQYFGPGTRLTVL.

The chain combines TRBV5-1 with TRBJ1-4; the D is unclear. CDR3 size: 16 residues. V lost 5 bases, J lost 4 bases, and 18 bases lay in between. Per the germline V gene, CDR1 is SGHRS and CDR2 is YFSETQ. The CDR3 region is CASSSGVETYNEKLFF. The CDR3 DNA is TGCGCCAGCAGTTCCGGGGTAGAGACCTATAATGAAAAACTGTTTTTT.

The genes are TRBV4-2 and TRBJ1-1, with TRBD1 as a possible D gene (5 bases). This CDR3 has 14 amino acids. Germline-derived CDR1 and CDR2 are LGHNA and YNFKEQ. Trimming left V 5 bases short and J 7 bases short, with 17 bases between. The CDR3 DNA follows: TGTGCCAGCAGCGCCCCAGGGACGCTCGGTGAAGCTTTCTTT. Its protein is CASSAPGTLGEAFF.